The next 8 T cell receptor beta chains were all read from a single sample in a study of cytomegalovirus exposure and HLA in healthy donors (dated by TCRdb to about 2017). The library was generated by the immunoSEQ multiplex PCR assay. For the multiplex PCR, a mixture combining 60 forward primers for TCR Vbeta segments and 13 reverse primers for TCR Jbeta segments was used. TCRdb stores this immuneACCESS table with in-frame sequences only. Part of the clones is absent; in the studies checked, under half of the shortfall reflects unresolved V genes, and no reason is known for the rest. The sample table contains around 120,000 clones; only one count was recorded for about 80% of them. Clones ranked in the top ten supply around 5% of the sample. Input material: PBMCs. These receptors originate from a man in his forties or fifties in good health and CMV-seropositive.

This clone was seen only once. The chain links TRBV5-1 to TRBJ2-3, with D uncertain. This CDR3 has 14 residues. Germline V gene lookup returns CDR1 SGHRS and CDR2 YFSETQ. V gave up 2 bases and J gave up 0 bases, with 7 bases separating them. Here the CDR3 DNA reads TGCGCCAGCAGCTTCCAGGTTAGCACAGATACGCAGTATTTT. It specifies CASSFQVSTDTQYF.

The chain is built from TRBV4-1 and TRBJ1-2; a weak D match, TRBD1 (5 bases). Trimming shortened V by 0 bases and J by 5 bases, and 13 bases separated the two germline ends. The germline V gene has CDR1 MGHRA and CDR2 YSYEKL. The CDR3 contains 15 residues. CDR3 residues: CASSQDDRQGYGYTF. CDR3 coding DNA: TGCGCCAGCAGCCAAGATGATCGGCAGGGATATGGCTACACCTTC.

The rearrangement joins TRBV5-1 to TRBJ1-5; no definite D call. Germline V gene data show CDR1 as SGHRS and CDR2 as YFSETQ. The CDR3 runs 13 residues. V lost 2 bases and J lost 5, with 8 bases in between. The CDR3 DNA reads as TGCGCCAGCAGCTTCCAGAGCGATCAGCCCCAGCATTTT. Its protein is CASSFQSDQPQHF.

In DNA form, the CDR3 reads TGTGCCAGTAGGTTCCCGGGACAGGATAATTCACCCCTCCACTTT. It encodes CASRFPGQDNSPLHF. The V call is TRBV19, the J call TRBJ1-6; TRBD1 matches 8 bases. J lost 5 bases, V lost 6 bases, and 6 bases had no gene match. Germline V gives CDR1 LNHDA, CDR2 SQIVND (reference sequence). The CDR3 totals 15 residues.

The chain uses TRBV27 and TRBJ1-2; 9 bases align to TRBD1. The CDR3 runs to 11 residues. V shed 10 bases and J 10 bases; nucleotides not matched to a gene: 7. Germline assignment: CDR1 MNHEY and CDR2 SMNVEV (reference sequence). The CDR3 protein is CATHRGQNYTF. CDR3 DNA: TGTGCCACCCACAGGGGGCAGAACTACACCTTC.

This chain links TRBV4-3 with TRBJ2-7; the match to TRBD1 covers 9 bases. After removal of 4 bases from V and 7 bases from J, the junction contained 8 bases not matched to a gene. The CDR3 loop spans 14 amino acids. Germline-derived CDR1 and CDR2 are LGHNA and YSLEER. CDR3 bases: TGCGCCAGCAGCCGGATACAGGGGGCAGGGGAGCAGTACTTC. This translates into CASSRIQGAGEQYF.

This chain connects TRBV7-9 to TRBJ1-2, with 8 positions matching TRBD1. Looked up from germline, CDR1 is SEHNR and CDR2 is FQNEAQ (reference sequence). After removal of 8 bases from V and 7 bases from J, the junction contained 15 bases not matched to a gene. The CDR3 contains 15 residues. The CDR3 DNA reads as TGTGCCAGCTCAAAAGGGGGTGGACAGGGCTCTGGCTACACCTTC. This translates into CASSKGGGQGSGYTF.

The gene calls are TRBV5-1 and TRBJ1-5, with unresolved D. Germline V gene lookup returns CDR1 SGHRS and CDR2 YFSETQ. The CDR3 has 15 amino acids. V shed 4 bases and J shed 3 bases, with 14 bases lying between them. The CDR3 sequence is CASSPEGSPNQPQHF. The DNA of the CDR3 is TGCGCCAGCAGCCCGGAGGGCAGTCCCAATCAGCCCCAGCATTTT.